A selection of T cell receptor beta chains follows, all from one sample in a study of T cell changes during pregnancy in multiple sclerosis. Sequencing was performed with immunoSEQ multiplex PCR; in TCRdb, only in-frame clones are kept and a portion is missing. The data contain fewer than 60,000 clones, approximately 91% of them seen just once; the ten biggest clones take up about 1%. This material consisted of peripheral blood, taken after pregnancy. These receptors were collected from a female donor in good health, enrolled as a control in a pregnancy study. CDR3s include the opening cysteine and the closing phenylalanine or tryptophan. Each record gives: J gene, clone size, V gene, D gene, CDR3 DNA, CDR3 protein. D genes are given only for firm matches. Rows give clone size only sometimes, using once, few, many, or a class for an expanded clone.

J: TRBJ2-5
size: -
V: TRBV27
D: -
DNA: TGTGCCAGCAGTTTAAGCTTCCAAGAGACCCAGTACTTC
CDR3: CASSLSFQETQYF

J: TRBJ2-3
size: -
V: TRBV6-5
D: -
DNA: TGTGCCAGCAGGGCACGGGCAGATACGCAGTATTTT
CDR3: CASRARADTQYF

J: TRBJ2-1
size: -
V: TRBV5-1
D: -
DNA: TGCGCCAGCAGCGCCGGACAGATCAATGAGCAGTTCTTC
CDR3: CASSAGQINEQFF

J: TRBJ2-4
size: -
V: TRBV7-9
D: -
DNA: TGTGCCAGCAGCTCGACCCGGGGGACGGACGTCAAAAACATTCAGTACTTC
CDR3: CASSSTRGTDVKNIQYF

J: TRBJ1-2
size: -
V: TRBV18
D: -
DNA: TGTGCCAGCTCACCACTAGGGGCACCCGGCAACTATGGCTACACCTTC
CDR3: CASSPLGAPGNYGYTF

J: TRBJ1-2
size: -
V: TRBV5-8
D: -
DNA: TGTGCCAGCAGCTATAACAGGGAATATGGCTACACCTTC
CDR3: CASSYNREYGYTF

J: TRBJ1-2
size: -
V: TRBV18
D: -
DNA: TGTGCCAGCTCACGCGAAACAGGGAATCGGTATGGCTACACCTTC
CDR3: CASSRETGNRYGYTF

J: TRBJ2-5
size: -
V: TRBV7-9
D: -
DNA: TGTGCCAGCAGCTTAGAGTCTCCTCCAGGGACCCAGTACTTC
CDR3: CASSLESPPGTQYF

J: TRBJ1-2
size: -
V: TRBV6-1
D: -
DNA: TGTGCCAGCAGAATTATGGGGGCCGGCTATGGCTACACCTTC
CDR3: CASRIMGAGYGYTF

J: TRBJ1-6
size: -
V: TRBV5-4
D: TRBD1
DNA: TGTGCCAGCAGCTTCGACAGGGCGAATTCACCCCTCCACTTT
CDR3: CASSFDRANSPLHF

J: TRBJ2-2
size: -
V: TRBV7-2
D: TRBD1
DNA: TGTGCCAGCAGCCGCCGGACAGGCGGCACCGGGGAGCTGTTTTTT
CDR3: CASSRRTGGTGELFF

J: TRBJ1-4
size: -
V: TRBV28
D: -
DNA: TGTGCCAGTAGAAGGGGTTCTGCAACTAATGAAAAACTGTTTTTT
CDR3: CASRRGSATNEKLFF

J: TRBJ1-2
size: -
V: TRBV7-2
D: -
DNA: TGTGCCAGCAGCCGGGACACCTATGGCTACACCTTC
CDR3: CASSRDTYGYTF

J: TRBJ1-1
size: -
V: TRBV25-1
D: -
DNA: TGTGCCAGCAGTGACGTTGACAGGAACATGAACACTGAAGCTTTCTTT
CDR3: CASSDVDRNMNTEAFF

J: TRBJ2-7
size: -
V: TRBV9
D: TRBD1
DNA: TGTGCCAGCTCCTTTGGGGGACAGGGAGGCGAGCAGTACTTC
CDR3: CASSFGGQGGEQYF

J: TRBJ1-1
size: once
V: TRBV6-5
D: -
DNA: TGTGCCAGCAGTCCCCCGGAGGGCGGCACTGAAGCTTTCTTT
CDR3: CASSPPEGGTEAFF

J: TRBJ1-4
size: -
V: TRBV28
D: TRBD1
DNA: TGTGCCAGCAGTCCGACAGGGGTTAATGAAAAACTGTTTTTT
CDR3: CASSPTGVNEKLFF

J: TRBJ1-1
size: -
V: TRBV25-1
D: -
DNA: TGTGCCAGCAGTTTTGGGGATATGGAGGGAGCTTTCTTT
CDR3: CASSFGDMEGAFF

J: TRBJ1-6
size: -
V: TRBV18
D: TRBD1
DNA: TGTGCCAGCTCTCCGGGACAGGGGACTTCACCCCTCCACTTT
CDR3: CASSPGQGTSPLHF

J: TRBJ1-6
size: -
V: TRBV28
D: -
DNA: TGTGCCAGCAGCGCCCTCCGGGACAAAGGCTCACCCCTCCACTTT
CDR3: CASSALRDKGSPLHF

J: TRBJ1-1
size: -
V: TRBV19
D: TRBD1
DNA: TGTGCCAGTAGTATACCGGACAGGTACACTGAAGCTTTCTTT
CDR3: CASSIPDRYTEAFF

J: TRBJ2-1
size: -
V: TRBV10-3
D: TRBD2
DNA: TGTGCCATCAGTGGGACTAGCGCAAAATCCTACAATGAGCAGTTCTTC
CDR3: CAISGTSAKSYNEQFF

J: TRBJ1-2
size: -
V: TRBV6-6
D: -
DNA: TGTGCCAGCAGCCTCCAGATGGGGGGGTCCTATGGCTACACCTTC
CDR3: CASSLQMGGSYGYTF

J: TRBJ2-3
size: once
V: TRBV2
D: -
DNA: TGTGCCAGCGAGGGCAGGGGGAGGACAGATACGCAGTATTTT
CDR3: CASEGRGRTDTQYF

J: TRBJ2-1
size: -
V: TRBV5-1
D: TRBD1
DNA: TGCGCCAGCAGCTCGGACAGGCTCAATGAGCAGTTCTTC
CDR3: CASSSDRLNEQFF

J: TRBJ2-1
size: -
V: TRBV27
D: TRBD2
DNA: TGTGCCAGCAGTTTATACGCGGGAGCCTACAATGAGCAGTTCTTC
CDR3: CASSLYAGAYNEQFF

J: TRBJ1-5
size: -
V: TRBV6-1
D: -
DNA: TGTGCCAGCCTTTGGAGTCAGGGTAGCAATCAGCCCCAGCATTTT
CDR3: CASLWSQGSNQPQHF

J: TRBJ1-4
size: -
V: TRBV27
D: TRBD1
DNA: TGTGCCAGCAGTCGTCCCGGGACAGGGTATGAAAAACTGTTTTTT
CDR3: CASSRPGTGYEKLFF

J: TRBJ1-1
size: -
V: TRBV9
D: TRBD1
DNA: TGTGCCAGCAGTTACGCAGGGGGCGCCCGGGAAGCTTTCTTT
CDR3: CASSYAGGAREAFF

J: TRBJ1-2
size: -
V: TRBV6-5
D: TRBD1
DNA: TGTGCCAGCTCTTCGACAGGGGGCTACTATGGCTACACCTTC
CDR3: CASSSTGGYYGYTF

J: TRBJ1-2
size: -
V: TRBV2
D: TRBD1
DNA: TGTGCCAGCAGAGTACAGGGGGCTAGAGACTATGGCTACACCTTC
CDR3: CASRVQGARDYGYTF

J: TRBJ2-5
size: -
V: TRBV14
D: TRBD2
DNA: TGTGCCAGCAGCCAAGGACTAGCGGGCCAACACTTC
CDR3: CASSQGLAGQHF

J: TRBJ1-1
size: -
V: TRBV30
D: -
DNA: TGTGCCGGGAATCCGGGGTTATACACTGAAGCTTTCTTT
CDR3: CAGNPGLYTEAFF

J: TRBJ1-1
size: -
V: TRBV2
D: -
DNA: TGTGCCAGCACCATAGAGGGGAACACTGAAGCTTTCTTT
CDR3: CASTIEGNTEAFF

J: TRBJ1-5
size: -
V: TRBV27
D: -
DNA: TGTGCCAGCAGAAGGTACTTCGAGGACACCTTATATCAGCCCCAGCATTTT
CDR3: CASRRYFEDTLYQPQHF

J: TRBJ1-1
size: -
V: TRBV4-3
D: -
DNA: TGCGCCAGCAGCCAAGTTCTGGAACCCCCCGCGGCTGAAGCTTTCTTT
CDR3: CASSQVLEPPAAEAFF

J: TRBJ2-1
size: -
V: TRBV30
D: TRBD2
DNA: TGTGCCTGGGCGCTAGCGGGGGGGCCGAATGAGCAGTTCTTC
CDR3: CAWALAGGPNEQFF

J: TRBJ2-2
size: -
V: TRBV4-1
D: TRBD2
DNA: TGCGCCAGCAGCCAGGCGAGCGGGGCGAACACCGGGGAGCTGTTTTTT
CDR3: CASSQASGANTGELFF

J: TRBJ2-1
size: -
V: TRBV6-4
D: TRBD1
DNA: TGTGCCAGCAGTGACTCGTTGACAGGGAGAAGAGGTGAGCAGTTCTTC
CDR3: CASSDSLTGRRGEQFF

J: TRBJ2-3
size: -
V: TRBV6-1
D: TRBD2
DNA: TGTGCCAGCAGTGAAAGAGCGGGAGGGCCAGATACGCAGTATTTT
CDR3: CASSERAGGPDTQYF

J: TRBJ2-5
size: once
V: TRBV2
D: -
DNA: TGTGCCAGCTCTACTCCGGGACTGGAAGAGACCCAGTACTTC
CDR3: CASSTPGLEETQYF

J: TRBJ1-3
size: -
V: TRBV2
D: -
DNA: TGTGCCCTCCTTGCGGCCAGGGCTGGAAACACCATATATTTT
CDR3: CALLAARAGNTIYF

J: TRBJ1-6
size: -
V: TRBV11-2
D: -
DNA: TGTGCCAGCAGACCTCGACGGGTACTGAATTCACCCCTCCACTTT
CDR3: CASRPRRVLNSPLHF

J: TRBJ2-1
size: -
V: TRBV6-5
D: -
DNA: TGTGCCAGCAGTTACTCGTCCACCTACAATGAGCAGTTCTTC
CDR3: CASSYSSTYNEQFF

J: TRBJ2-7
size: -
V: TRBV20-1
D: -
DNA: TGCAGTGCTGGTGGGGCCGAGCAGTACTTC
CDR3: CSAGGAEQYF

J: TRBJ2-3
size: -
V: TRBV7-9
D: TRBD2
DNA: TGTGCCAGCAGCACCCGAGTCCGACTAGCGACTAGCACAGATACGCAGTATTTT
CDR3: CASSTRVRLATSTDTQYF

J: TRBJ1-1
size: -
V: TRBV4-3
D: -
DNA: TGCGCCAGCAGCCAAGAAAGATGGCGGTACACTGAAGCTTTCTTT
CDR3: CASSQERWRYTEAFF

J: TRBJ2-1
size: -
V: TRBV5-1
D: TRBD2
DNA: TGCGCCAGCGGAGCGGGGTCCTACAATGAGCAGTTCTTC
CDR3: CASGAGSYNEQFF

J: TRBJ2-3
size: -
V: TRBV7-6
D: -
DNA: TGTGCCAGCAGCTTAGGGCCTAGCACAGATACGCAGTATTTT
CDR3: CASSLGPSTDTQYF

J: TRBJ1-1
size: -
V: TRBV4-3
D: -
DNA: TGCGCCAGCAGCCAGGGCATGAACACTGAAGCTTTCTTT
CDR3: CASSQGMNTEAFF

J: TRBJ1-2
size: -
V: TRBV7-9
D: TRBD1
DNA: TGTGCCAGCAGCCGGGCTAGTTGGACAGGGGGCAACTATGGCTACACCTTC
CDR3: CASSRASWTGGNYGYTF

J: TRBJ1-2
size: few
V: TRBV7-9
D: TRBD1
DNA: TGTGCCAGCAGCCGGGAATCGGAGGGGGCGGATGGCTACACCTTC
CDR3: CASSRESEGADGYTF